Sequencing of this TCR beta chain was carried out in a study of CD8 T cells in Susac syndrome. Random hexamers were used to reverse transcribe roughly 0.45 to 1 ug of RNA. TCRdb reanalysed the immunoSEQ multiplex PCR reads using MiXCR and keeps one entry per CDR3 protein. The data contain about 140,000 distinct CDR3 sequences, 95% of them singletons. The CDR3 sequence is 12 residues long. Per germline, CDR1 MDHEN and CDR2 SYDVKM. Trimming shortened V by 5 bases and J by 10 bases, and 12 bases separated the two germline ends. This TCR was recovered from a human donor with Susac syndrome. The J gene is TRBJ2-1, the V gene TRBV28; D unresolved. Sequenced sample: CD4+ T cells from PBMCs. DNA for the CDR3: TGTGCCAGCAGTGTCACCTATGTGGAGCAGTTCTTC. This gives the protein CASSVTYVEQFF.